This TCR beta chain appears in the sequencing data of a study of identical twins. Findings of the study overall: It was out-of-frame TCR alpha sharing in monozygotic twins that models underestimated.

This clonotype came up a few times. Its antigen is as yet unknown. Deletions cut 5 bases from V and 1 base from J, with 15 bases between. From germline, CDR1 is LGHDT and CDR2 YNNKEL (reference sequence). CDR3 size: 16 residues. Using its own MiXCR run on the 5' RACE reads, TCRdb lists one record per CDR3 protein. Of about 690,000 distinct CDR3 sequences listed, around 5.7% are singletons. This rearrangement joins TRBV3-1 to TRBJ1-5; D not certain. The receptor was isolated from a man between 18 and 29 years old in good health. The sequenced sample consisted of naive T cells sorted from blood. CDR3 bases: TGTGCCAGCAGCTCGGAGCAGGATTTGAGCAATCAGCCCCAGCATTTT. The encoded protein is CASSSEQDLSNQPQHF. Variable domain in full (rest from reference TRBV3-1 and TRBJ1-5): DTAVSQTPKYLVTQMGNDKSIKCEQNLGHDTMYWYKQDSKKFLKIMFSYNNKELIINETVPNRFSPKSPDKAHLNLHINSLELGDSAVYFCASSSEQDLSNQPQHFGDGTRLSIL.